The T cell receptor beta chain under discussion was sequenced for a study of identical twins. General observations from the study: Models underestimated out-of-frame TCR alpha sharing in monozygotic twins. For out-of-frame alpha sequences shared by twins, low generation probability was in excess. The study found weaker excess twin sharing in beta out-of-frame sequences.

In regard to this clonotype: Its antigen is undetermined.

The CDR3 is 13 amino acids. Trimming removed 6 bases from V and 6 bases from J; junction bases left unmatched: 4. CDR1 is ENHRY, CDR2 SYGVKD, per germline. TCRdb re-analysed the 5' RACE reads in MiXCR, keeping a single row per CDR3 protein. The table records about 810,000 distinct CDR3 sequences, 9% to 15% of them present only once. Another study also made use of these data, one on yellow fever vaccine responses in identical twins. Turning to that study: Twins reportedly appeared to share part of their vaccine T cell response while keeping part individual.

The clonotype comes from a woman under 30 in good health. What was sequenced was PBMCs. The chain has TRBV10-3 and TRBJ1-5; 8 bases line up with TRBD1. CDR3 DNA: TGTGCCATCAGAGACAGGGGAGGTCAGCCCCAGCATTTT. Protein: CAIRDRGGQPQHF.